This entry lists 30 T cell receptor beta chains sequenced from one sample in a study of cytomegalovirus exposure and HLA in healthy donors. A multiplex PCR was run with 60 Vbeta primers and 13 Jbeta primers. The table came from immunoSEQ multiplex PCR; TCRdb's copy has only in-frame clones and leaves some out. The table shows around 92,000 clones, with 65% to 85% occurring only once. Sequenced material: PBMCs. The source is an older woman in good health and CMV-seropositive.

The rearrangement uses TRBV7-8 and TRBJ2-1; 10 nucleotides align to TRBD2. CDR3 size: 18 residues. CDR1 is SGHVS and CDR2 is FQNEAQ in the germline V gene. V lost 3 bases, J lost 2 bases, and 10 bases stayed unmatched. CDR3 nucleotides: TGTGCCAGCAGCTTCGCATCTTACGGGACTAGCGCCTACAATGAGCAGTTCTTC. It yields the protein CASSFASYGTSAYNEQFF.

Only a few counts were recorded for this clone. The J gene is TRBJ2-7, the V gene TRBV10-3, with 12 bases lining up with TRBD2. V lost 4 bases and J lost 5; bases outside the gene matches: 12. This CDR3 spans 17 amino acids. CDR1 is ENHRY and CDR2 is SYGVKD in the germline V gene. This chain's CDR3 is CAISGTSGAPSENEQYF. CDR3 nucleotides: TGTGCCATCAGTGGGACTAGCGGGGCTCCTAGCGAGAACGAGCAGTACTTC.

The chain joins TRBV6-5 to TRBJ1-5, with 11 nucleotides matching TRBD1. Trimming cost V 8 bases and J 5 bases; bases outside gene matches: 8. The CDR3 has 15 amino acids. Germline lookup yields CDR1 MNHEY and CDR2 SVGAGI. Here the CDR3 DNA reads TGTGCCAGCGGGACAGGGGGGACGGAGGATCAGCCCCAGCATTTT. Translating gives CASGTGGTEDQPQHF.

The gene calls are TRBV4-1 and TRBJ2-7; 12 bases agree with TRBD1. Per germline, CDR1 MGHRA and CDR2 YSYEKL. The J segment lost 8 bases and the V segment lost 1 base, leaving 6 bases of the junction unmatched. The CDR3 contains 15 residues. DNA for the CDR3: TGCGCCAGCAGCCAAGTGCGGGACAGGGGGCTCCAGCAGTACTTC. This translates into CASSQVRDRGLQQYF.

V and J are TRBV19 and TRBJ2-7; TRBD2 is a possible D gene (5 bases). Germline CDR1 is LNHDA and CDR2 is SQIVND (reference sequence). V lost 5 bases to trimming and J lost 2 bases, with 16 bases between them. CDR3 size: 15 residues. The CDR3 region has the DNA TGTGCCAGTAGTTTCGGACTGATGCCGACCTACGAGCAGTACTTC. Translating it yields CASSFGLMPTYEQYF. The complete variable domain, with remaining parts taken from reference TRBV19 and TRBJ2-7, reads DGGITQSPKYLFRKEGQNVTLSCEQNLNHDAMYWYRQDPGQGLRLIYYSQIVNDFQKGDIAEGYSVSREKKESFPLTVTSAQKNPTAFYLCASSFGLMPTYEQYFGPGTRLTVT.

J is TRBJ2-7 and V is TRBV28; 8 bases agree with TRBD2. V dropped 2 bases and J dropped 2; count of bases not matched to a gene: 5. The CDR3 runs to 15 residues. Germline V gene sequence: CDR1 MDHEN, CDR2 SYDVKM. CDR3 protein: CASSLRRGGPYEQYF. In DNA, the CDR3 is TGTGCCAGCAGTTTACGACGGGGGGGGCCCTACGAGCAGTACTTC.

This chain links TRBV18 with TRBJ2-1; 7 bases fit TRBD1. The CDR3 has 15 residues. Germline CDR1 is KGHSH and CDR2 is LQKENI. V shed 0 bases, J shed 9 bases, and the junction held 8 bases outside the gene matches. CDR3 loop: CASSPPGTVGGEQFF. CDR3 DNA sequence: TGTGCCAGCTCACCACCCGGGACAGTCGGCGGTGAGCAGTTCTTC.

The rearrangement links TRBV2 to TRBJ2-1; TRBD2 matches 12 bases. In germline, CDR1 is SNHLY, CDR2 FYNNEI. After removal of 6 bases from V and 5 bases from J, the junction contained 8 bases not matched to a gene. This CDR3 comprises 16 residues. CDR3 loop: CASRGLAGTFDNEQFF. CDR3 bases: TGTGCCAGCAGGGGACTAGCGGGTACCTTTGACAATGAGCAGTTCTTC.

The chain recombines TRBV9 with TRBJ1-4; D gene uncertain. The CDR3 extends over 17 amino acids. V was pared by 4 bases and J by 3 bases, with 19 bases between. The germline V gene has CDR1 SGDLS and CDR2 YYNGEE. The CDR3 DNA is TGTGCCAGCAGCCCCTCCCCCACACGCTCTCCTAATGAAAAACTGTTTTTT. Its translation: CASSPSPTRSPNEKLFF.

The rearrangement links TRBV6-1 to TRBJ2-1; tentatively, D is TRBD2 (5 bases). V lost 1 base to trimming and J lost 6 bases, with 13 bases between them. Germline CDR1 reads MNHNS; CDR2 reads SASEGT. The CDR3 is 15 residues long. The CDR3 DNA reads TGTGCCAGCAGTGAAGAGAGGGTGTTGGGCAATGAGCAGTTCTTC. Its translation is CASSEERVLGNEQFF.

The rearrangement links TRBV7-9 to TRBJ1-3; a possible D gene is TRBD1 (6 bases). The CDR3 contains 14 residues. Germline V gene data show CDR1 as SEHNR and CDR2 as FQNEAQ (reference sequence). Trimming left V 2 bases short and J 4 bases short, with 9 bases between. For the CDR3, the DNA is TGTGCCAGCAGCTTATCAGGGGCCGGAAACACCATATATTTT. It specifies CASSLSGAGNTIYF.

The chain recombines TRBV2 with TRBJ2-7; TRBD2 might be the D (5 bases). Germline V gene lookup returns CDR1 SNHLY and CDR2 FYNNEI. The CDR3 is 13 residues long. V lost 3 bases, J lost 2 bases, and 8 bases lay in between. The CDR3 sequence: CASSDPGTYEQYF. The CDR3 DNA reads TGTGCCAGCAGTGACCCGGGAACCTACGAGCAGTACTTC.

This chain uses TRBV11-2 with TRBJ2-2, with D possibly matching TRBD1 (5 bases). Trimming cost V 3 bases and J 5 bases, with 13 bases left between them. This CDR3 is 15 amino acids long. CDR1 is SGHAT, CDR2 FQNNGV, per germline. CDR3 in amino acids: CASSFRAGSTGELFF. Written as DNA, the CDR3 is TGTGCCAGCAGCTTTAGGGCAGGGTCGACCGGGGAGCTGTTTTTT.

The chain uses TRBV19 and TRBJ2-1; perhaps TRBD1 as D (5 bases). CDR1 LNHDA and CDR2 SQIVND come from the germline V gene (reference sequence). This CDR3 is built from 14 residues. Trimming removed 3 bases from V and 8 bases from J, with 14 bases in between. DNA for the CDR3: TGTGCCAGTAGTATGGGGCAGACCGTCGATGAGCAGTTCTTC. Amino acid sequence: CASSMGQTVDEQFF. Full variable domain (rest looked up from reference TRBV19 and TRBJ2-1): DGGITQSPKYLFRKEGQNVTLSCEQNLNHDAMYWYRQDPGQGLRLIYYSQIVNDFQKGDIAEGYSVSREKKESFPLTVTSAQKNPTAFYLCASSMGQTVDEQFFGPGTRLTVL.

J is TRBJ2-2 and V is TRBV7-8; TRBD2 might be the D (6 bases). There are 15 residues in the CDR3. Looked up from germline, CDR1 is SGHVS and CDR2 is FQNEAQ. The V end lost 3 bases, the J end lost 4 bases, and 12 bases lay between the germline ends. CDR3 amino acids: CASSFGLWATGELFF. CDR3 DNA: TGTGCCAGCAGCTTTGGACTATGGGCCACCGGGGAGCTGTTTTTT.

V and J are TRBV7-2 and TRBJ2-7; 14 nucleotides align to TRBD2. The CDR3 extends over 17 amino acids. The germline gives CDR1 SGHTA, CDR2 FQGNSA. After removal of 1 base from V and 2 bases from J, the junction contained 4 bases not matched to a gene. The CDR3 coding sequence is TGTGCCAGCAGCTTAGGAAGACTAGCGGGAGGGCCCTACGAGCAGTACTTC. It yields the protein CASSLGRLAGGPYEQYF.

The chain joins TRBV29-1 to TRBJ2-7; 9 nucleotides line up with TRBD1. There are 12 residues in the CDR3. From germline, CDR1 is SQVTM and CDR2 ANQGSEA. V gave up 7 bases and J gave up 7 bases; unmatched junction bases: 8. CDR3: CSGGQGKWEQYF. The CDR3 nucleotides are TGCAGCGGAGGACAGGGGAAGTGGGAGCAGTACTTC.

To note about this clone: Relative to the germline gene, one junction end is altered; a read error may explain this. This chain connects TRBV7-7 to TRBJ2-5, with D possibly being TRBD1 (6 bases). From germline, CDR1 is SSHAT and CDR2 FNYEAQ (reference sequence). The CDR3 is made up of 15 amino acids. CDR3 sequence reads: CASSSQGTAQETQYF. CDR3 DNA: TGTGCTAGCAGCTCCCAGGGGACCGCTCAAGAGACCCAGTACTTC.

V and J are TRBV4-2 and TRBJ2-3; 9 bases match TRBD1. V was pared by 0 bases and J by 6 bases, with 10 bases of the junction left unmatched. The germline V gene has CDR1 LGHNA and CDR2 YNFKEQ. The CDR3 has 17 amino acids. CDR3 protein: CASSQEGGQGVWDTQYF. The CDR3 coding sequence is TGTGCCAGCAGCCAAGAAGGGGGACAGGGAGTATGGGATACGCAGTATTTT.

This clone was recorded only once. The J gene is TRBJ2-2, the V gene TRBV11-2; TRBD2 might be the D (6 bases). The germline V and J ends were trimmed by 1 base and 7 bases, with 13 bases remaining between them. From germline, CDR1 is SGHAT and CDR2 FQNNGV. The CDR3 covers 15 residues. The chain's CDR3 is CASSLGVREVGELFF. The CDR3 nucleotides read TGTGCCAGCAGCTTAGGTGTCAGGGAGGTCGGGGAGCTGTTTTTT.

The chain carries TRBV28 and TRBJ2-1; 9 bases are shared with TRBD1. V lost 4 bases and J lost 4; bases outside the gene matches: 8. The CDR3 is made up of 16 amino acids. Germline V gene lookup returns CDR1 MDHEN and CDR2 SYDVKM. CDR3 amino acids: CASSSWTGVIYNEQFF. Here the CDR3 DNA reads TGTGCCAGCAGTTCATGGACAGGGGTGATATACAATGAGCAGTTCTTC.

A word on this clone: Distinct nucleotide sequences in the sample also encode this CDR3. The chain joins TRBV7-7 to TRBJ1-4; D may be TRBD1 (5 bases). Germline lookup yields CDR1 SSHAT and CDR2 FNYEAQ (reference sequence). Between the trimmed V and J ends, which lost 5 bases and 4 bases, there was a span of 11 bases. This CDR3 is built from 14 residues. Here the CDR3 reads CASSPTVNNEKLFF. The CDR3, as DNA: TGTGCCAGCAGCCCGACAGTTAATAATGAAAAACTGTTTTTT.

This clone was counted between two and nine times. The gene calls are TRBV6-5 and TRBJ2-7; 8 nucleotides match TRBD2. The length of the CDR3 is 15 residues. Looked up from germline, CDR1 is MNHEY and CDR2 is SVGAGI. V shed 5 bases, J shed 2 bases, and the junction held 8 bases outside the gene matches. The CDR3 DNA is TGTGCCAGCAGTCGAAGCGGGGGAGAGCCCTACGAGCAGTACTTC. Amino acid sequence: CASSRSGGEPYEQYF.

The genes are TRBV7-9 and TRBJ2-7, with TRBD1 identical over 7 bases. Germline V gene lookup returns CDR1 SEHNR and CDR2 FQNEAQ (reference sequence). Losses at the gene ends were 3 bases for V and 6 bases for J; bases not matched to a gene: 11. The CDR3 extends over 15 amino acids. The chain's CDR3 is CASSLDRDSRCEQYF. For the CDR3, the DNA is TGTGCCAGCAGCTTGGATCGGGACAGCCGATGCGAGCAGTACTTC.

V usage is TRBV5-4 and J usage is TRBJ2-2; tentatively, D is TRBD1 (5 bases). Between the trimmed V and J ends, which lost 1 base and 4 bases, there was a span of 11 bases. CDR3 length equals 15 residues. Germline V gene sequence: CDR1 SGHNT, CDR2 YYREEE (reference sequence). This CDR3 is CASSLTGRSTGELFF. The CDR3 DNA sequence: TGTGCCAGCAGCTTGACAGGCCGCTCCACCGGGGAGCTGTTTTTT. The entire variable domain, with the rest obtained from reference TRBV5-4 and TRBJ2-2, is as follows: ETGVTQSPTHLIKTRGQQVTLRCSSQSGHNTVSWYQQALGQGPQFIFQYYREEENGRGNFPPRFSGLQFPNYSSELNVNALELDDSALYLCASSLTGRSTGELFFGEGSRLTVL.

The rearrangement joins TRBV2 to TRBJ2-2, with TRBD2 identical over 7 bases. Trimming at V came to 5 bases and at J to 5 bases, leaving 5 bases not matched to a gene. The CDR3 loop spans 14 amino acids. Germline CDR1 reads SNHLY; CDR2 reads FYNNEI. Here the CDR3 reads CASSRTRGTGELFF. In DNA, the CDR3 is TGTGCCAGCAGTCGGACTAGAGGTACCGGGGAGCTGTTTTTT.

The chain couples TRBV27 to TRBJ2-5; D remains unclear. Judging by the DNA end, TRBJ2-7 fits better; the J call may be wrong. This CDR3 contains 13 residues. The germline V gene has CDR1 MNHEY and CDR2 SMNVEV (reference sequence). CDR3 in DNA: TGTGCCAGCAGTTTAGGTCCGAGTTACGAGCAGTACTTC. It encodes CASSLGPSYEQYF.

This chain joins TRBV18 and TRBJ1-4; 9 positions agree with TRBD1. The V gene end was trimmed by 1 base and the J gene end by 8 bases; junction bases not matched to a gene: 17. This CDR3 has 19 amino acids. CDR1 and CDR2 (germline): KGHSH, LQKENI. CDR3 nucleotide sequence: TGTGCCAGCTCACCACGATTTCCCAAACGGACAGGGGAAAACGAAAAACTGTTTTTT. Protein product: CASSPRFPKRTGENEKLFF.

The chain uses TRBV27 and TRBJ1-6; unclear D gene. The CDR3 spans 18 residues. Germline CDR1 is MNHEY and CDR2 is SMNVEV (reference sequence). Trimming removed 6 bases from V and 0 bases from J, with 18 bases in between. In nucleotides, the CDR3 is TGTGCCAGCAGCTCCGGGCTCCCGGGGAGCTCCTATAATTCACCCCTCCACTTT. Its protein product is CASSSGLPGSSYNSPLHF.

The V and J genes are TRBV18 and TRBJ2-7; 7 nucleotides align to TRBD1. Germline V gene sequence: CDR1 KGHSH, CDR2 LQKENI. The CDR3 contains 13 residues. Germline trimming cut 2 bases from V and 6 bases from J; bases unmatched to any gene: 4. As DNA, the CDR3 is TGTGCCAGCTCACCATCACAGGGGTTCGAGCAGTACTTC. Residues: CASSPSQGFEQYF.